This T cell receptor (beta chain) was sequenced for a study of blood T cell dynamics during melanoma immunotherapy. Comment on this clone: What it binds is not known.

Trimming took 1 base from V and 8 from J, leaving 8 bases between them. This CDR3 region has 12 residues. CDR1 and CDR2 from the germline V gene are SGHTA and FQGNSA. Time point denoted: pre-treatment baseline. Study-level findings and limits: PBMC repertoires of eventual disease-control patients split at W3 into clonality or diversity gains.

Sequencing was performed with immunoSEQ multiplex PCR; in TCRdb, only in-frame clones are kept and a portion is missing. This repertoire shows some 10,000 clones, around 87% found once; its top ten account for about 9.4%. The source is a human donor with melanoma. The specimen comprised blood, sampled from a patient treated with checkpoint blockade. The chain combines TRBV7-2 with TRBJ1-2; D unclear. The CDR3 DNA reads as TGTGCCAGCAGCTTAGATTTCGGCGGCTACACCTTC. It codes for CASSLDFGGYTF.